Listed here are 20 T cell receptor beta chains from one sample, sequenced in a study of T cell changes during pregnancy in multiple sclerosis. Clones were sequenced by immunoSEQ multiplex PCR, and TCRdb holds only the in-frame ones, with some missing. The repertoire holds roughly 110,000 clones, with 80% to 95% as singletons. Sequencing was performed on peripheral blood, taken after pregnancy. The source is a female donor with multiple sclerosis, enrolled in a pregnancy study.

Note on this clone: The sample contains more than one DNA sequence encoding this CDR3. V usage is TRBV5-1 and J usage is TRBJ1-1; D is undetermined. Germline lookup yields CDR1 SGHRS and CDR2 YFSETQ. Trimming shortened V by 0 bases and J by 0 bases, and 6 bases separated the two germline ends. The CDR3 covers 14 residues. CDR3 sequence: CASSLDPVNTEAFF. The CDR3 DNA reads as TGCGCCAGCAGCTTGGATCCTGTGAACACTGAAGCTTTCTTT.

DNA for the CDR3: TGTGCCACCAGCAGAGATAAGGGGCGTACCTACGAGCAGTACTTC. It encodes CATSRDKGRTYEQYF. This chain connects TRBV15 to TRBJ2-7; weak D call: TRBD1 (5 bases). This CDR3 contains 15 residues. V gave up 0 bases and J gave up 2 bases, with 11 bases separating them. Per germline, CDR1 LNHNV and CDR2 YYDKDF (reference sequence).

This chain uses TRBV9 with TRBJ2-1; 7 bases are a match to TRBD2. The V and J ends lost 4 bases and 8 bases, in that order; junction bases with no gene match: 15. The CDR3 spans 16 residues. Germline-derived CDR1 and CDR2 are SGDLS and YYNGEE. CDR3 coding DNA: TGTGCCAGCAGCCTCCCTCGCCGGGCAGGGAGGGATGAGCAGTTCTTC. It codes for CASSLPRRAGRDEQFF.

CDR3 nucleotide sequence: TGTGCCAGCAGTTTGATACAGGGAGATGAAAAACTGTTTTTT. As protein: CASSLIQGDEKLFF. The chain has TRBV27 and TRBJ1-4, with TRBD1 as a possible D gene (6 bases). CDR1 and CDR2 (germline): MNHEY, SMNVEV (reference sequence). This CDR3 comprises 14 residues. The V and J ends lost 3 bases and 6 bases respectively, with 11 bases between them.

This chain uses TRBV9 with TRBJ1-4; perhaps TRBD1 as D (6 bases). The CDR3 spans 15 residues. Germline lookup yields CDR1 SGDLS and CDR2 YYNGEE. V lost 0 bases to trimming and J lost 7 bases, with 13 bases between them. As DNA, the CDR3 is TGTGCCAGCAGCGTAGGAGGGGACAAGGCTGAAAAACTGTTTTTT. Its protein product is CASSVGGDKAEKLFF.

This sequence joins TRBV7-7 and TRBJ2-2; D is uncertain. This CDR3 is built from 15 residues. Germline V gene lookup returns CDR1 SSHAT and CDR2 FNYEAQ (reference sequence). V was shortened by 3 bases and J by 2 bases, with 10 bases between the two germline ends. The CDR3 DNA follows: TGTGCCAGCAGCTTTGGCAAACCTAACACCGGGGAGCTGTTTTTT. Encoded protein: CASSFGKPNTGELFF.

The chain has TRBV5-1 and TRBJ2-2; no clear D gene. The germline V gene encodes CDR1 SGHRS and CDR2 YFSETQ. Trimming pared 0 bases from V and 1 base from J, leaving 7 bases between. This CDR3 has 15 residues. CDR3 loop: CASSLGAGNTGELFF. CDR3 in DNA: TGCGCCAGCAGCTTGGGTGCAGGGAACACCGGGGAGCTGTTTTTT.

CDR3 sequence reads: CASSLGPGQGSNQPQHF. CDR3 nucleotide sequence: TGCGCCAGCAGCTTGGGGCCGGGACAGGGGAGCAATCAGCCCCAGCATTTT. V usage is TRBV5-1 and J usage is TRBJ1-5; 10 bases map to TRBD1. V gave up 0 bases and J gave up 1 base; unmatched junction bases: 4. The CDR3 is 17 residues long. Germline CDR1 reads SGHRS; CDR2 reads YFSETQ.

CDR3 in DNA: TGTGCCAGTAGTATGCGGATAGCGGGAGACTACGAGCAGTACTTC. Translated, it gives CASSMRIAGDYEQYF. This chain uses TRBV19 with TRBJ2-7; 9 bases line up with TRBD2. V gave up 3 bases and J gave up 3 bases; unmatched junction bases: 6. Looked up from germline, CDR1 is LNHDA and CDR2 is SQIVND (reference sequence). The CDR3 consists of 15 residues. Based on the CDR3 plus reference TRBV19 and TRBJ2-7, the full variable domain is DGGITQSPKYLFRKEGQNVTLSCEQNLNHDAMYWYRQDPGQGLRLIYYSQIVNDFQKGDIAEGYSVSREKKESFPLTVTSAQKNPTAFYLCASSMRIAGDYEQYFGPGTRLTVT.

This chain uses TRBV5-1 with TRBJ1-1; 9 bases line up with TRBD1. Germline CDR1 is SGHRS and CDR2 is YFSETQ. The CDR3 sequence is 15 residues long. The J segment lost 4 bases and the V segment lost 4 bases, leaving 8 bases of the junction unmatched. CDR3 sequence (DNA): TGCGCCAGCAGCATTGGGGTGACAGGGGGCACTGAAGCTTTCTTT. Translated: CASSIGVTGGTEAFF.

The chain uses TRBV9 and TRBJ2-3; TRBD2 matches 8 bases. The CDR3 is made up of 13 amino acids. The junction had 3 bases not matched to a gene; V was cut back by 5 bases and J by 4 bases. CDR1 is SGDLS and CDR2 is YYNGEE in the germline V gene. The CDR3: CASRDSGADTQYF. The CDR3 DNA follows: TGTGCCAGCAGGGATAGCGGGGCAGATACGCAGTATTTT.

The gene calls are TRBV4-1 and TRBJ1-2; D is unresolved. V was shortened by 1 base and J by 4 bases, with 10 bases between the two germline ends. CDR3 length: 14 residues. Per germline, CDR1 MGHRA and CDR2 YSYEKL. CDR3 protein: CASSQAPGSYGYTF. CDR3 sequence (DNA): TGCGCCAGCAGCCAAGCCCCGGGTAGCTATGGCTACACCTTC.

The chain links TRBV5-4 to TRBJ1-2, with D possibly TRBD1 on 6 matching bases. The CDR3 has 15 residues. The germline CDR1 and CDR2 sequences are SGHNT and YYREEE (reference sequence). Deletions cut 1 base from V and 4 bases from J, with 14 bases between. The DNA for the CDR3 is TGTGCCAGCAGCTTGTCGCCAGGGGCTTCCTATGGCTACACCTTC. Amino acids: CASSLSPGASYGYTF.

The chain carries TRBV18 and TRBJ1-6; 11 bases map to TRBD1. J gave up 6 bases and V 2 bases, and 6 bases lay outside the gene matches. Germline CDR1 is KGHSH and CDR2 is LQKENI. This CDR3 region has 17 residues. This chain's CDR3 is CASSPVRGTGGNSPLHF. The CDR3 nucleotides read TGTGCCAGCTCACCAGTTCGCGGGACAGGGGGTAATTCACCCCTCCACTTT.

This clone was seen once. V and J are TRBV27 and TRBJ1-1; 7 positions agree with TRBD1. Germline trimming cut 6 bases from V and 3 bases from J; bases unmatched to any gene: 10. The CDR3 is made up of 15 amino acids. Germline-derived CDR1 and CDR2 are MNHEY and SMNVEV (reference sequence). The CDR3 protein is CASSPLTGKYTEAFF. The CDR3, as DNA: TGTGCCAGCAGCCCCCTGACAGGGAAGTACACTGAAGCTTTCTTT.

This clone is a singleton in its sample. Written as DNA, the CDR3 is TGCGCCAGCAGCGTGACAGGGGGCGCCGGCTATGGCTACACCTTC. This codes for CASSVTGGAGYGYTF. The V call is TRBV5-1, the J call TRBJ1-2, with 10 bases fitting TRBD1. The germline gives CDR1 SGHRS, CDR2 YFSETQ. Trimming took 4 bases from V and 4 from J; bases not matched to a gene: 7. This CDR3 comprises 15 residues.

The chain carries TRBV4-1 and TRBJ2-3; 7 bases agree with TRBD2. The V gene's germline CDR1 is MGHRA and CDR2 YSYEKL. Unmatched junction bases numbered 7, after V lost 1 base and J lost 0 bases. This CDR3 region has 17 residues. The CDR3 region is CASSQGAAGVSTDTQYF. In DNA, the CDR3 is TGCGCCAGCAGCCAAGGGGCGGCGGGGGTAAGCACAGATACGCAGTATTTT.

The V and J genes are TRBV7-8 and TRBJ1-4; D is unclear. Germline assignment: CDR1 SGHVS and CDR2 FQNEAQ. The CDR3 has 15 residues. Trimming shortened V by 3 bases and J by 8 bases, and 16 bases separated the two germline ends. CDR3 nucleotides: TGTGCCAGCAGCTTGGCGCGGACCGAGGGCGAAAAACTGTTTTTT. As protein: CASSLARTEGEKLFF.

The J gene is TRBJ2-1, the V gene TRBV7-9, with TRBD2 identical over 7 bases. Germline loops: CDR1 SEHNR, CDR2 FQNEAQ (reference sequence). Germline trimming cut 5 bases from V and 9 bases from J; bases unmatched to any gene: 4. The CDR3 length is 12 residues. The CDR3 here is CASSPPGGEQFF. CDR3 bases: TGTGCCAGCAGCCCGCCGGGGGGTGAGCAGTTCTTC.

The chain combines TRBV18 with TRBJ2-1; TRBD2 aligns across 13 bases. This CDR3 contains 16 residues. The germline V gene encodes CDR1 KGHSH and CDR2 LQKENI. Germline trimming cut 6 bases from V and 8 bases from J; bases unmatched to any gene: 10. The CDR3 is CASSPRTSGGAYEQFF. The CDR3 bases are TGTGCCAGCTCCCCTAGGACTAGCGGGGGAGCCTATGAGCAGTTCTTC.